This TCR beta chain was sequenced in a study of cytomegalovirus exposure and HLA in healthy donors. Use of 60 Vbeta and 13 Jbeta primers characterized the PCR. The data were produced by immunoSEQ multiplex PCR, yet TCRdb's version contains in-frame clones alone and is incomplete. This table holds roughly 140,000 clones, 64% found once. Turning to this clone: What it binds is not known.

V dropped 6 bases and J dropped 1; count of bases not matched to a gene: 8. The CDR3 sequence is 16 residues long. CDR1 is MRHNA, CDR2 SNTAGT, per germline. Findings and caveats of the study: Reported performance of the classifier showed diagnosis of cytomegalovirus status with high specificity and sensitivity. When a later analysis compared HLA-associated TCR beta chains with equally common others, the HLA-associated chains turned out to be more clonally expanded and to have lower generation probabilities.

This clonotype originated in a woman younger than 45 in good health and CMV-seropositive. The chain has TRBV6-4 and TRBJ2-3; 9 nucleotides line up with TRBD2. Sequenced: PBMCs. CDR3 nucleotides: TGTGCCAGCAGCTACCGTAGCGGGAGTGGCACAGATACGCAGTATTTT. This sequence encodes CASSYRSGSGTDTQYF.